A single sample is the source of the 24 T cell receptor beta chains below, sequenced in a study of cytomegalovirus exposure and HLA in healthy donors. Clones were sequenced by immunoSEQ multiplex PCR, and TCRdb holds only the in-frame ones, with some missing. The data show under 400,000 clones, approximately 85% seen once. Sequences were obtained from PBMCs. All receptors come from a man aged 25 to 40 in good health and CMV-seronegative.

The rearrangement joins TRBV5-6 to TRBJ1-5; 8 nucleotides line up with TRBD1. Germline CDR1 and CDR2: SGHDT and YYEEEE. The CDR3 is 16 amino acids. The V and J ends lost 0 bases and 3 bases, in that order; junction bases with no gene match: 5. CDR3 loop: CASSLGTGWNNQPQHF. The CDR3 region has the DNA TGTGCCAGCAGCTTGGGGACAGGGTGGAACAATCAGCCCCAGCATTTT.

This chain connects TRBV19 to TRBJ2-5; the match to TRBD1 covers 7 bases. The CDR3 loop spans 13 amino acids. V gave up 5 bases and J gave up 4 bases; unmatched junction bases: 4. Germline V CDR1 and CDR2: LNHDA, SQIVND (reference sequence). The CDR3 here is CASSGTGVETQYF. The CDR3 DNA follows: TGTGCCAGTAGTGGAACAGGGGTAGAGACCCAGTACTTC.

The CDR3 bases are TGTGCCAGCAGTTCAACAGGGGGGACCTACGAGCAGTACTTC. This gives the protein CASSSTGGTYEQYF. The chain carries TRBV7-9 and TRBJ2-7; 8 bases fit TRBD1. J lost 2 bases, V lost 6 bases, and 6 bases had no gene match. Germline values: CDR1 SEHNR, CDR2 FQNEAQ (reference sequence). This CDR3 region has 14 residues.

The chain combines TRBV9 with TRBJ1-4, with a weak D call TRBD1 (6 bases). CDR1 is SGDLS, CDR2 YYNGEE, per germline. CDR3 size: 18 residues. V dropped 4 bases and J dropped 6 bases, with 25 bases sitting between them. The CDR3 protein is CASSPRGAGEGVDEKLFF. In nucleotides, the CDR3 is TGTGCCAGCAGCCCCCGTGGAGCAGGGGAAGGCGTTGATGAAAAACTGTTTTTT.

V is TRBV5-4 and J is TRBJ2-3; 10 nucleotides align to TRBD1. Germline V lookup: CDR1 SGHNT, CDR2 YYREEE (reference sequence). The CDR3 is 15 residues long. Trimming at V came to 6 bases and at J to 5 bases, leaving 9 bases not matched to a gene. CDR3 DNA: TGTGCCAGCACTCCCGATTGGACAGGGGGAGATACGCAGTATTTT. Protein product: CASTPDWTGGDTQYF.

This sequence joins TRBV19 and TRBJ1-2; D possibly corresponds to TRBD1 (5 bases). Germline-derived CDR1 and CDR2 are LNHDA and SQIVND (reference sequence). Trimming pared 4 bases from V and 7 bases from J, leaving 13 bases between. This CDR3 has 13 residues. This CDR3 reads CASSTGRDFGYTF. CDR3 DNA sequence: TGTGCCAGTAGTACGGGTCGGGACTTTGGCTACACCTTC.

The J gene is TRBJ1-5, the V gene TRBV1; the D call of TRBD1 is as the table states it, not checked on the DNA. TRBV1 is designated a pseudogene. The CDR3 has 18 amino acids. Here the CDR3 reads CTSSAPDRIHLGNQPQHF. The CDR3 bases are TGCACCAGCAGCGCTCCGGACAGGATCCATCTGGGCAATCAGCCCCAGCATTTT.

The chain couples TRBV4-1 to TRBJ2-2; 8 bases agree with TRBD1. Germline CDR1 and CDR2: MGHRA and YSYEKL. V lost 5 bases and J lost 6; bases outside the gene matches: 2. CDR3 size: 13 residues. The CDR3 protein is CASSSRGPGELFF. DNA for the CDR3: TGCGCCAGCAGCTCCAGGGGGCCCGGGGAGCTGTTTTTT.

The DNA of the CDR3 is TGTGCCAGGAACAGGGGCAACGACGAGCAGTACTTC. Encoded protein: CARNRGNDEQYF. The chain uses TRBV6-1 and TRBJ2-7, with 7 bases lining up with TRBD1. Germline V gene sequence: CDR1 MNHNS, CDR2 SASEGT. V lost 9 bases to trimming and J lost 5 bases; unmatched junction nucleotides: 7. The CDR3 extends over 12 amino acids.

The rearrangement links TRBV4-3 to TRBJ1-6, with 8 bases aligning to TRBD1. V lost 4 bases, J lost 4 bases, and 3 bases stayed unmatched. Germline CDR1 reads LGHNA; CDR2 reads YSLEER. This CDR3 has 15 residues. CDR3 sequence: CASSPGTGYNSPLHF. The CDR3 bases are TGCGCCAGCAGCCCAGGGACAGGTTATAATTCACCCCTCCACTTT.

The chain couples TRBV7-2 to TRBJ2-4, with D unresolved. The CDR3 length is 12 residues. Germline V gives CDR1 SGHTA, CDR2 FQGNSA. With 2 bases removed from V and 9 bases from J, the gap between germline ends came to 8 bases. In DNA form, the CDR3 reads TGTGCCAGCAGCTTATTGTGGAGCATTCAGTACTTC. Its protein product is CASSLLWSIQYF.

The J gene is TRBJ1-2, the V gene TRBV12-5, with 8 bases lining up with TRBD1. Germline CDR1 reads LGHNT; CDR2 reads FRNRAP. The CDR3 runs 14 residues. J gave up 3 bases and V 6 bases, and 6 bases lay outside the gene matches. This chain's CDR3 is CASGPGQGHYGYTF. The CDR3 nucleotides read TGTGCTAGTGGACCCGGACAGGGACACTATGGCTACACCTTC.

The V call is TRBV12-2, the J call TRBJ2-1; TRBD2 is the table's D call, not checked against the DNA. TRBV12-2 is a known pseudogene. This CDR3 contains 16 residues. This chain's CDR3 is CASRGKLAGVGNEQFF. DNA for the CDR3: TGTGCAAGTCGCGGTAAGCTAGCGGGGGTGGGCAATGAGCAGTTCTTC.

This rearrangement joins TRBV18 to TRBJ2-3; 10 bases fit TRBD2. Germline CDR1 reads KGHSH; CDR2 reads LQKENI. The CDR3 length is 15 residues. Trimming cost V 6 bases and J 2 bases; bases outside gene matches: 5. CDR3 DNA: TGTGCCAGCTCTGGACTAGCGGATATCACAGATACGCAGTATTTT. This sequence encodes CASSGLADITDTQYF.

The rearrangement links TRBV6-5 to TRBJ2-7; weak D call: TRBD2 (5 bases). The CDR3 length is 14 residues. Trimming stripped 2 bases from V and 1 base from J, with 9 bases between. In germline, CDR1 is MNHEY, CDR2 SVGAGI. The CDR3 spells CASSYHGVSYEQYF. For the CDR3, the DNA is TGTGCCAGCAGTTACCACGGGGTTTCCTACGAGCAGTACTTC.

This sequence joins TRBV7-9 and TRBJ1-5, with 7 bases that match TRBD1. Germline V gene sequence: CDR1 SEHNR, CDR2 FQNEAQ (reference sequence). CDR3 length equals 13 residues. V shed 5 bases, J shed 9 bases, and the junction held 7 bases outside the gene matches. The CDR3 DNA reads TGTGCCAGCAGCCGGGACAGTGATGGGCCCCAGCATTTT. This translates into CASSRDSDGPQHF.

J is TRBJ2-7 and V is TRBV5-1; possibly TRBD2 for D (5 bases). Between the trimmed V and J ends, which lost 7 bases and 1 base, there was a span of 9 bases. Per the germline V gene, CDR1 is SGHRS and CDR2 is YFSETQ. The CDR3 is 12 amino acids. The CDR3 loop is CASSGDSYEQYF. For the CDR3, the DNA is TGCGCCAGCTCCGGGGATTCCTACGAGCAGTACTTC.

The gene calls are TRBV30 and TRBJ1-6, with 11 nucleotides matching TRBD1. With V trimmed by 0 bases and J by 0 bases, 7 bases remained unmatched. The germline V gene encodes CDR1 GTSNPN and CDR2 SVGIG (reference sequence). The CDR3 is made up of 19 amino acids. The CDR3 region is CAWSVDRGHRSSYNSPLHF. CDR3 coding DNA: TGTGCCTGGAGTGTGGACAGGGGGCATAGGAGCTCCTATAATTCACCCCTCCACTTT.

The chain carries TRBV15 and TRBJ2-3; 7 positions match TRBD1. Germline V gene sequence: CDR1 LNHNV, CDR2 YYDKDF (reference sequence). V lost 1 base to trimming and J lost 0 bases; unmatched junction nucleotides: 13. The CDR3 totals 19 residues. CDR3 protein: CATSRVSGTARSSTDTQYF. CDR3 DNA sequence: TGTGCCACCAGCAGAGTTTCCGGGACAGCCAGATCTAGCACAGATACGCAGTATTTT. The variable domain in full, with the rest retrieved from reference TRBV15 and TRBJ2-3, is DAMVIQNPRYQVTQFGKPVTLSCSQTLNHNVMYWYQQKSSQAPKLLFHYYDKDFNNEADTPDNFQSRRPNTSFCFLDIRSPGLGDTAMYLCATSRVSGTARSSTDTQYFGPGTRLTVL.

The V gene is TRBV25-1, the J gene TRBJ1-2; D is uncertain. Trimming shortened V by 3 bases and J by 8 bases, and 13 bases separated the two germline ends. Per the germline V gene, CDR1 is MGHDK and CDR2 is SYGVNS. This CDR3 is 13 amino acids long. The CDR3 spells CASSDELGGGYTF. CDR3 DNA sequence: TGTGCCAGCAGTGACGAATTGGGAGGGGGCTACACCTTC.

V gene TRBV10-3 combines with J gene TRBJ1-2, with 8 positions matching TRBD1. Looked up from germline, CDR1 is ENHRY and CDR2 is SYGVKD. The length of the CDR3 is 16 residues. The V gene end was trimmed by 2 bases and the J gene end by 4 bases; junction bases not matched to a gene: 9. The CDR3 protein is CAISESPTGAFYGYTF. The CDR3 DNA reads as TGTGCCATCAGTGAGAGCCCGACAGGGGCCTTCTATGGCTACACCTTC.

The rearrangement links TRBV7-6 to TRBJ2-7; 7 bases match TRBD1. V dropped 3 bases and J dropped 7; count of bases not matched to a gene: 9. The CDR3 is made up of 14 amino acids. Per the germline V gene, CDR1 is SGHVS and CDR2 is FNYEAQ. The CDR3 region has the DNA TGTGCCAGCAGCTTGATCGAGGGGGCCAGGGAGCAGTACTTC. This sequence encodes CASSLIEGAREQYF.

The chain joins TRBV6-1 to TRBJ1-2; 10 bases line up with TRBD1. V shed 7 bases and J 4 bases; nucleotides not matched to a gene: 6. The CDR3 has 14 residues. CDR1 and CDR2 (germline): MNHNS, SASEGT. The CDR3 spells CASILDRGVYGYTF. CDR3 DNA: TGTGCCAGCATCCTGGACAGGGGGGTCTATGGCTACACCTTC.

This clone has only one observation. J is TRBJ1-5 and V is TRBV18; D is undetermined. V was clipped by 5 bases and J by 3 bases, with 14 bases between them. The CDR3 sequence is 15 residues long. Germline lookup yields CDR1 KGHSH and CDR2 LQKENI. Written as DNA, the CDR3 is TGTGCCAGCTCAAGCTATTACGATACCAATCAGCCCCAGCATTTT. It encodes CASSSYYDTNQPQHF.